The clone carrying this T cell receptor beta chain was detected only a few times. The antigen remains undetermined. Treatment indicated: approximately nine-day PBMC culture with coronavirus spike peptide pools or control peptides (ViraFEST assay). These data come from a study of vaccination and CD4 T cells after COVID-19. Study at large: Stimulation of cells relied on overlapping spike peptides derived from SARS-CoV-2, HCoV-NL63, HCoV-OC43 and HCoV-229E. In the control cultures, a CEFX pool, an HIV-1 Nef pool, or no peptide was supplied.

Oncomine TCR Beta short-read sequencing was applied to DNA from cultured CD4+ T cells. Genomic DNA was drawn out of CD4+ T cells grown in culture. Using its own MiXCR run on the PCR reads, TCRdb lists one record per CDR3 protein. The sample holds over 11,000 distinct CDR3 sequences, 20% to 25% seen once. Study outcomes and limitations: Convalescent patients had a median roughly 86% of post-vaccine SARS-CoV-2-reactive clones that were detected only after vaccination, not before it.

This TCR was recovered from a human donor who had recovered from COVID-19. This specimen consisted of CD4+ T cells from blood, cultured in vitro, obtained after SARS-CoV-2 vaccination.

CDR3 protein: CSVPRWASGPYEQYF. CDR3 DNA: TGCAGCGTTCCCCGCTGGGCTAGCGGTCCCTACGAGCAGTACTTC. V usage is TRBV29-1 and J usage is TRBJ2-7; the match to TRBD2 covers 7 bases. The junction had 12 bases not matched to a gene; V was cut back by 5 bases and J by 2 bases. This CDR3 contains 15 residues. Germline values: CDR1 SQVTM, CDR2 ANQGSEA.